Reported below is one T cell receptor beta chain. What it binds is unknown. This sample is part of a study of T cell responses to AZD1222 COVID-19 vaccine. The table came from immunoSEQ multiplex PCR; TCRdb's copy has only in-frame clones and leaves some out. The table shows about 86,000 clones, with roughly 87% occurring only once. Pooled in the analysis were second doses at about 4 or about 12 weeks. Study-wide points: Possibly, clonal diversity was underestimated; donors were largely white British and included more females.

The starting material was peripheral blood, obtained 28 days after the second AZD1222 dose. This clonotype was obtained from an adult who received the AZD1222 COVID-19 vaccine.

The CDR3 region is CASSQAEMSGGAPSYEQYF. CDR3 nucleotides: TGTGCCAGCAGCCAAGCGGAGATGAGCGGGGGGGCCCCCAGTTACGAGCAGTACTTC. V usage is TRBV3-1 (or the pseudogene TRBV3-2) and J usage is TRBJ2-7; 10 bases agree with TRBD2. V was clipped by 1 base and J by 4 bases; unmatched bases: 16. This CDR3 has 19 residues. CDR1 is LGHDT, CDR2 YNNKEL, per germline (reference sequence).